The sequence of this TCR beta chain was determined in a study of T cells in Graves' hyperthyroidism and ophthalmopathy. Researchers took RNA transcripts and amplified the TCR beta CDR3 regions from them. The study used the HTBI primer set for a first-round RT-PCR of the TCR CDR3. TCRdb ran MiXCR on the multiplex PCR reads and lists one entry per CDR3 protein. The sample has 190,000 or so distinct CDR3 sequences, about a sixth seen once. Study-level points and caveats: Among clonotypes expanded in thyroid above 0.001, most were also found in blood.

A remark on this clonotype: The antigen remains undetermined.

J lost 8 bases, V lost 8 bases, and 8 bases had no gene match. The CDR3 length is 12 residues. The germline CDR1 and CDR2 sequences are MNHEY and SMNVEV (reference sequence). Source material: blood. The sequence was obtained from a man between 35 and 55 years old with Graves' hyperthyroidism. The chain is built from TRBV27 and TRBJ1-2; 7 positions agree with TRBD1. CDR3 sequence reads: CASRTGSWGYTF. The CDR3 coding sequence is TGTGCCAGCCGGACAGGCTCTTGGGGCTACACCTTC.